These 11 T cell receptor beta chains came from one sample sequenced in a study of cytomegalovirus exposure and HLA in healthy donors. The PCR was carried out with 60 Vbeta primers and 13 Jbeta primers. This table comes from immunoSEQ multiplex PCR, and its TCRdb copy is limited to in-frame clones, with some not included. The repertoire consists of 100,000 to 150,000 clones, with around 74% occurring once and the leading ten covering about 7.3%. Sequenced sample: PBMCs. These receptor sequences come from a male donor in good health and CMV-seronegative.

This rearrangement joins TRBV13 to TRBJ2-5; D perhaps matches TRBD1 (6 bases). The J call may be incorrect, as the DNA end agrees better with TRBJ2-7. Per the germline V gene, CDR1 is PRHDT and CDR2 is FYEKMQ (reference sequence). The CDR3 covers 13 residues. The CDR3 loop reads CASSFGQTYEQYF. The DNA for the CDR3 is TGTGCCAGCAGCTTCGGACAGACCTACGAGCAGTACTTC.

The genes are TRBV28 and TRBJ2-1, with D maybe TRBD2 (7 bases). The CDR3 spans 16 residues. V was shortened by 2 bases and J by 8 bases, with 19 bases between the two germline ends. Germline CDR1 MDHEN, CDR2 SYDVKM. CDR3 in amino acids: CASSLLPGGPRDEQFF. The CDR3 nucleotides are TGTGCCAGCAGTTTACTACCCGGGGGGCCTAGGGATGAGCAGTTCTTC.

This clone has just a few counts. Here the CDR3 reads CSVVAGTDTQYF. The CDR3 DNA sequence: TGCAGCGTTGTGGCAGGCACAGATACGCAGTATTTT. The V call is TRBV29-1, the J call TRBJ2-3, with D unresolved. This CDR3 has 12 residues. Germline CDR1 reads SQVTM; CDR2 reads ANQGSEA. V lost 4 bases, J lost 1 base, and 6 bases lay in between.

Only one count was recorded for this clone. The chain has TRBV29-1 and TRBJ2-3; D unresolved. Germline CDR1 and CDR2: SQVTM and ANQGSEA. The ends were cut back, 4 bases at V and 2 bases at J, with 10 bases in the middle. CDR3 length: 13 amino acids. The CDR3 nucleotides are TGCAGCGTTGTAGTCCCTTACACAGATACGCAGTATTTT. Translating gives CSVVVPYTDTQYF.

This chain joins TRBV5-4 and TRBJ2-5, with a tentative D call TRBD1 (6 bases). The germline V and J ends were trimmed by 3 bases and 5 bases, with 14 bases remaining between them. CDR3 length equals 14 residues. Germline V lookup: CDR1 SGHNT, CDR2 YYREEE (reference sequence). DNA of the CDR3: TGTGCCAGCAGCTCCCCAGGGGCAGGGGAGACCCAGTACTTC. Its translation is CASSSPGAGETQYF. The whole variable domain, filled in from reference TRBV5-4 and TRBJ2-5, reads ETGVTQSPTHLIKTRGQQVTLRCSSQSGHNTVSWYQQALGQGPQFIFQYYREEENGRGNFPPRFSGLQFPNYSSELNVNALELDDSALYLCASSSPGAGETQYFGPGTRLLVL.

This chain uses TRBV2 with TRBJ2-1, with 11 nucleotides matching TRBD2. The germline V gene has CDR1 SNHLY and CDR2 FYNNEI. The CDR3 is 16 residues long. Trimming took 6 bases from V and 7 from J; bases not matched to a gene: 11. The DNA for the CDR3 is TGTGCCAGCAGGCTAGCACTAGCGGGAGCTGGAAATGAGCAGTTCTTC. It encodes CASRLALAGAGNEQFF.

This chain connects TRBV18 to TRBJ1-3; D gene uncertain. CDR3 length: 18 residues. Deletions cut 6 bases from V and 0 bases from J, with 21 bases between. Germline loops: CDR1 KGHSH, CDR2 LQKENI. The CDR3 protein is CASSPFLRRLGSGNTIYF. CDR3 DNA sequence: TGTGCCAGCTCCCCGTTCTTACGGCGGCTTGGCTCTGGAAACACCATATATTTT. Full variable domain (outside the CDR3, taken from reference TRBV18 and TRBJ1-3): NAGVMQNPRHLVRRRGQEARLRCSPMKGHSHVYWYRQLPEEGLKFMVYLQKENIIDESGMPKERFSAEFPKEGPSILRIQQVVRGDSAAYFCASSPFLRRLGSGNTIYFGEGSWLTVV.

The chain's CDR3 is CASSVVPSRQETQYF. The CDR3 nucleotides are TGTGCCAGCAGCGTAGTTCCCTCCCGGCAAGAGACCCAGTACTTC. The V and J genes are TRBV9 and TRBJ2-5, with D unclear. The germline V gene encodes CDR1 SGDLS and CDR2 YYNGEE. The CDR3 totals 15 residues. V was clipped by 0 bases and J by 2 bases, with 11 bases between them.

Only a few counts were recorded for this clone. The chain joins TRBV18 to TRBJ2-7; 13 nucleotides line up with TRBD2. The CDR3 has 15 residues. Trimming cost V 3 bases and J 4 bases; bases outside gene matches: 3. Germline-derived CDR1 and CDR2 are KGHSH and LQKENI. DNA for the CDR3: TGTGCCAGCTCACCTCGGACTAGCGGGAGTTACGAGCAGTACTTC. It is translated as CASSPRTSGSYEQYF.

The chain uses TRBV6-5 and TRBJ2-7, with TRBD1 matching 9 bases. With V trimmed by 6 bases and J by 0 bases, 3 bases remained unmatched. This CDR3 spans 14 amino acids. The germline V gene encodes CDR1 MNHEY and CDR2 SVGAGI. The CDR3 nucleotides are TGTGCCAGCAGCTTGGGACAGGGCTCCTACGAGCAGTACTTC. It specifies CASSLGQGSYEQYF.

The gene calls are TRBV28 and TRBJ1-2; 7 nucleotides match TRBD1. Unmatched junction bases numbered 12, after V lost 6 bases and J lost 8 bases. CDR1 is MDHEN and CDR2 is SYDVKM in the germline V gene. This CDR3 spans 14 amino acids. The CDR3 sequence: CASSSGQSPGGYTF. DNA for the CDR3: TGTGCCAGCAGCTCGGGACAGAGTCCCGGGGGCTACACCTTC.